This TCR beta chain was obtained from a study of cytomegalovirus exposure and HLA in healthy donors. Study conclusions and caveats: The productive fraction for most TCR beta V segments was about 87% or about 30% in an earlier analysis. The authors enumerated under 200 TCR beta chains as linked to cytomegalovirus. In a later analysis, compared with equally common non-associated chains, HLA-associated beta chains were more expanded.

CDR1 and CDR2 from the germline V gene are SGHTA and FQGNSA. Trimming pared 4 bases from V and 1 base from J, leaving 7 bases between. The CDR3 runs to 13 residues. As for this clone: Its target is unknown.

Primers for the PCR totalled 60 Vbeta and 13 Jbeta. Per the original data handling: Approximately 9.9 million of about 80 million unique TCR beta chains were shared, per a later count. Libraries were prepared by immunoSEQ multiplex PCR; TCRdb keeps only in-frame clonotypes and omits some of them. V and J calls and clone size are those listed in that table; D and trimming were worked out from the DNA. The repertoire has about 140,000 clones, 82% of them found once; the top ten carry approximately 2.3%. The chain employs TRBV7-2 and TRBJ2-5; no definite D call. The material sequenced was PBMCs. The receptor comes from a male donor in good health and CMV-seronegative. The CDR3 loop reads CASSSPLQETQYF. As DNA, the CDR3 is TGTGCCAGCAGCTCCCCTCTCCAAGAGACCCAGTACTTC.